The present entry profiles one TCR beta chain with its context. This clonotype showed up just a few times. The specificity of this receptor is unknown. No base quality information exists; no much larger clone differs at one position. The run used an Illumina HiSeq 1500. Using fastp at Q25 and MiXCR, TCRdb reprocessed the public reads and kept productive beta chains. When rows share a CDR3 protein, they turn into one entry using the most common DNA and genes. This sample holds 830,000 or so distinct CDR3 sequences; approximately 32% were observed only once. 12% of the sample is held by the ten biggest clonotypes. The cysteine opens and the phenylalanine closes a CDR3 of 15 amino acids. CDR3 DNA is the only sequence kept; it has 45 bases, read in frame from the first base. Germline trimming amounts to 4 bases on V and 4 bases on J, with 7 as the count of junction bases outside the gene matches. These data are taken from a study of T cell repertoires in cytomegalovirus infection (dated by TCRdb to about 2019). General notes on the study: The peptide stimulations were aimed at well-studied HLA-B-restricted epitopes as well as recently identified HLA-C-restricted CMV epitopes, whose presentation resists viral immunomodulation. Donor HLA type was relevant to the analysis, because carriage of CMV infection together with the matching HLA type was indicated by public TCR beta signatures. Study-wide findings and limitations: The ex vivo response was dominated by HLA-C-restricted CMV-specific TCR beta clonotypes, and the single most frequent clonotype in two of eight donors was supplied by these HLA-C-restricted clonotypes. In both this cohort and an independent cohort of 350 or so donors, the cumulative frequency of public TCR beta family members distinguished carriers of CMV infection plus the relevant HLA type.

The treatment or condition label here, explained by the study, means: in vitro stimulation with specific CMV peptide epitopes to enrich CMV-specific T cells. The chain uses TRBV12-3 or TRBV12-4 and TRBJ1-2; 9 bases in between match TRBD1. The receptor was isolated from a human donor in good health (CMV status not recorded). Some clones in this sample may be carry-over from other donors' samples. Here the sequenced sample was cultured CD8+ T cells from PBMCs, taken from culture after CMV antigen stimulation. The DNA sequence is given as TGTGCCAGCAGTTCCTCGACAGGGGGTCTCTATGGCTACACCTTC. It specifies CASSSSTGGLYGYTF.